These 7 T cell receptor beta chains originate from one sample sequenced in a study of T cells after yellow fever vaccination. From the 5' RACE reads, TCRdb called clonotypes with MiXCR, one entry per CDR3 protein. The repertoire holds 250,000 or so distinct CDR3 sequences, with roughly 3.7% as singletons. Specimen: PBMCs, collected 15 days after the yellow fever booster vaccination. These receptors were taken from a man between 18 and 29 years old who received the YFV17D yellow fever vaccine.

This clonotype was seen repeatedly, ten times or more. The genes are TRBV5-1 and TRBJ1-6; perhaps TRBD1 as D (6 bases). The CDR3 contains 16 residues. CDR1 and CDR2 from the germline V gene are SGHRS and YFSETQ. Between the trimmed V and J ends, which lost 0 bases and 14 bases, there was a span of 21 bases. The CDR3 protein is CASSLDDRRIPLTLHF. CDR3 DNA: TGCGCCAGCAGCTTGGATGACAGGAGGATCCCGCTCACCCTCCACTTT.

The V call is TRBV5-5, the J call TRBJ1-4, with D maybe TRBD1 (6 bases). Trimming left V 6 bases short and J 8 bases short, with 14 bases between. Per the germline V gene, CDR1 is SGHKS and CDR2 is YYEKEE (reference sequence). This CDR3 is 13 amino acids long. CDR3 bases: TGTGCCAGCACTAGGGACAATGGGGAAAAACTGTTTTTT. This sequence encodes CASTRDNGEKLFF.

In this sample, this clonotype turned up a few times. V is TRBV7-2 and J is TRBJ2-7; 9 bases agree with TRBD2. CDR3 size: 15 residues. Losses at the gene ends were 1 base for V and 5 bases for J; bases not matched to a gene: 6. CDR1 is SGHTA, CDR2 FQGNSA, per germline. CDR3 in DNA: TGTGCCAGCAGCTTAGTCGCTAGCGGGGTAAACGAGCAGTACTTC. It specifies CASSLVASGVNEQYF. The complete variable domain, with remaining parts taken from reference TRBV7-2 and TRBJ2-7, reads GAGVSQSPSNKVTEKGKDVELRCDPISGHTALYWYRQSLGQGLEFLIYFQGNSAPDKSGLPSDRFSAERTGGSVSTLTIQRTQQEDSAVYLCASSLVASGVNEQYFGPGTRLTVT.

This clonotype was recorded many times. The V and J genes are TRBV28 and TRBJ1-2; no firm D call. This CDR3 has 14 amino acids. V lost 7 bases and J 4 bases, leaving 16 bases between the germline ends. The germline V gene encodes CDR1 MDHEN and CDR2 SYDVKM. The CDR3 region is CASMLTEVGYGYTF. CDR3 bases: TGTGCCAGCATGTTAACAGAAGTAGGCTATGGCTACACCTTC.

V and J are TRBV5-6 and TRBJ2-1; D call uncertain. CDR3 length: 12 amino acids. The V gene's germline CDR1 is SGHDT and CDR2 YYEEEE. V lost 0 bases to trimming and J lost 9 bases, with 7 bases between them. The CDR3 DNA reads as TGTGCCAGCAGCTTGGTTCCTGGTGAGCAGTTCTTC. Translating gives CASSLVPGEQFF. The complete variable domain, with remaining parts taken from reference TRBV5-6 and TRBJ2-1, reads DAGVTQSPTHLIKTRGQQVTLRCSPKSGHDTVSWYQQALGQGPQFIFQYYEEEERQRGNFPDRFSGHQFPNYSSELNVNALLLGDSALYLCASSLVPGEQFFGPGTRLTVL.

This clonotype occurred many times. This rearrangement joins TRBV12-3 or TRBV12-4 to TRBJ2-5, with D hard to call. This CDR3 is built from 14 residues. Trimming stripped 3 bases from V and 0 bases from J, with 8 bases between. The CDR3 sequence is CASSFAAYQETQYF. The DNA of the CDR3 is TGTGCCAGCAGTTTTGCAGCGTACCAAGAGACCCAGTACTTC.

The J gene is TRBJ1-1, the V gene TRBV19, with D maybe TRBD1 (6 bases). This CDR3 region has 13 residues. Trimming cost V 6 bases and J 4 bases, with 12 bases left between them. Germline V gene sequence: CDR1 LNHDA, CDR2 SQIVND (reference sequence). CDR3 nucleotide sequence: TGTGCCAGTAGCAAACAGGACAGCACTGAAGCTTTCTTT. It yields the protein CASSKQDSTEAFF.